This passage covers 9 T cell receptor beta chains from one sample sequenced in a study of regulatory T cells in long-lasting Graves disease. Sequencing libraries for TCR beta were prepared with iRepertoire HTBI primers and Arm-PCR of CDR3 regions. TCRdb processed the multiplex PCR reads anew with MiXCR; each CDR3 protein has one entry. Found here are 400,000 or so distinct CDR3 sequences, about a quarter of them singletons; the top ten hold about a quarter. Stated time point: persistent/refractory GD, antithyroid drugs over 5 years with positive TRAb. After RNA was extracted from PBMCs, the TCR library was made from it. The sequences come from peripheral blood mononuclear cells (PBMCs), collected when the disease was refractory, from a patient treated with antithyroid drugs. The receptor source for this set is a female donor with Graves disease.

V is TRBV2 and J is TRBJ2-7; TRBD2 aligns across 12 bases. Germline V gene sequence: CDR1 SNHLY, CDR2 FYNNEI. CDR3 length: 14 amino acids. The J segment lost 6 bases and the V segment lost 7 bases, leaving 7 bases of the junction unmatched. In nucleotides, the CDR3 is TGTGCCAGCATTGCTAGCGGGAGGGCAGGCGAGCAGTACTTC. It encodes CASIASGRAGEQYF.

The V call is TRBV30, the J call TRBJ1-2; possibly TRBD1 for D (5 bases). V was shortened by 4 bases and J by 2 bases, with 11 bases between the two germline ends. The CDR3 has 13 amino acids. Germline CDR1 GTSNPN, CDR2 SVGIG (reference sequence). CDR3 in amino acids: CAWNQGLNYGYTF. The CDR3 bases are TGTGCCTGGAATCAGGGATTAAACTATGGCTACACCTTC.

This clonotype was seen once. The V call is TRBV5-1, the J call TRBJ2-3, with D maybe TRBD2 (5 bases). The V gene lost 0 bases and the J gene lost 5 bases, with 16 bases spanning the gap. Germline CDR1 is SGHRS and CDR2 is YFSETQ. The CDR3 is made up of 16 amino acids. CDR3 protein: CASSLVSAGVRDTQYF. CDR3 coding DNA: TGCGCCAGCAGCTTGGTATCGGCGGGTGTGAGAGATACGCAGTATTTT. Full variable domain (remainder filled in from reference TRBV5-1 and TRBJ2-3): KAGVTQTPRYLIKTRGQQVTLSCSPISGHRSVSWYQQTPGQGLQFLFEYFSETQRNKGNFPGRFSGRQFSNSRSEMNVSTLELGDSALYLCASSLVSAGVRDTQYFGPGTRLTVL.

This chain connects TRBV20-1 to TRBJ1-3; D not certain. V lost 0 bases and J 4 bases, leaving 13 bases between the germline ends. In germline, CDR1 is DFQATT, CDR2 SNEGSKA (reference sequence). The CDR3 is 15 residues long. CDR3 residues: CSARELGTRGNTIYF. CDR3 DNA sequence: TGCAGTGCTAGAGAATTGGGAACTAGAGGAAACACCATATATTTT.

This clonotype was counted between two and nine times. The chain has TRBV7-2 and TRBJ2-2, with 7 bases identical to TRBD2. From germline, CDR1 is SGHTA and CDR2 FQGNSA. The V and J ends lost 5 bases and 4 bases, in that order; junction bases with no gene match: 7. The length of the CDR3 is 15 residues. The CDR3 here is CASSRGGLSTGELFF. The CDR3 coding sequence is TGTGCCAGCAGCCGCGGGGGACTGTCCACCGGGGAGCTGTTTTTT.

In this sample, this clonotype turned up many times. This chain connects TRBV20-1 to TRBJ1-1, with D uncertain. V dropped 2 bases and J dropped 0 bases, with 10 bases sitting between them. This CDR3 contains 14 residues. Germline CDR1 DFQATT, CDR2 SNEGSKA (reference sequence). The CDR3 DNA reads TGCAGTGCTAGAAAACAGCCCATGAACACTGAAGCTTTCTTT. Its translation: CSARKQPMNTEAFF.

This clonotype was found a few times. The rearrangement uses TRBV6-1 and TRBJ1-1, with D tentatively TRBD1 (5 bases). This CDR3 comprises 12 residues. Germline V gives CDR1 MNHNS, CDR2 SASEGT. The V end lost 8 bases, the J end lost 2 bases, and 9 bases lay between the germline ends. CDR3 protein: CASGDSNTEAFF. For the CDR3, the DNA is TGTGCCAGCGGAGACAGTAACACTGAAGCTTTCTTT.

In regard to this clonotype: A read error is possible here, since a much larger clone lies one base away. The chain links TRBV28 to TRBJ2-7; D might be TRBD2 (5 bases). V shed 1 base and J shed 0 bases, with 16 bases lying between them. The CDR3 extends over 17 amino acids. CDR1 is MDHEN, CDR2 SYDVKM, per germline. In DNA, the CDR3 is TGTGCCAGCAGTTTATCCCAGACTAACCAGAGCTCCTACGAGCAGTACTTC. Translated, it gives CASSLSQTNQSSYEQYF.

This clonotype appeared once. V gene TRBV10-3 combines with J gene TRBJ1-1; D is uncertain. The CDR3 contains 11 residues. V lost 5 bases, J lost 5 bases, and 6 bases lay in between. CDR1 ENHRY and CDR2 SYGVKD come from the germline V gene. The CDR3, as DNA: TGTGCCATCAGTCCGGGGACTGAAGCTTTCTTT. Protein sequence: CAISPGTEAFF.